This T cell receptor beta chain is drawn from a study of vaccination and CD4 T cells after COVID-19. About the study: Six males and four females, two Hispanic, made up the convalescents.

With the Oncomine TCR Beta short-read assay, DNA from cultured CD4+ T cells was sequenced. From the PCR reads, TCRdb called clonotypes with MiXCR, one entry per CDR3 protein. The sample holds about 13,000 distinct CDR3 sequences; approximately 74% are singletons and the top ten take about 7.5%. Points on this clonotype: The antigen is not known.

The sample's treatment: 10-day PBMC culture with coronavirus spike peptide pools or control peptides (ViraFEST assay). In the ViraFEST assay, peptide-pool expansion preceded TCR sequencing of expanded clonotypes. Overall study findings and caveats: Rising from about 20 to 38, the median of SARS-CoV-2-reactive clonotypes did not change significantly.

Germline CDR1 MNHNS, CDR2 SASEGT. This CDR3 has 14 residues. The V and J ends lost 10 bases and 7 bases, in that order; junction bases with no gene match: 10. The material sequenced was CD4+ T cells from blood, cultured in vitro, taken after SARS-CoV-2 vaccination. The chain is built from TRBV6-1 and TRBJ1-6, with 7 bases fitting TRBD1. This TCR derives from a human donor who received a COVID-19 vaccine. The CDR3 here is CATYDRAYNSPLHF. The CDR3 region has the DNA TGTGCCACCTACGACAGGGCGTACAATTCACCCCTCCACTTT.